This T cell receptor (beta chain) was sequenced for a study of blood T cell repertoires in COVID-19. Study-level background: Researchers got acute and convalescent COVID-19 samples from the United States, Italy and Spain. Nucleic acid was either cDNA or gDNA, and it came from T cells, B-cell-depleted T cells, or PBMCs.

Per the original data handling: The assay estimated nucleated cells by amplifying reference gene primers. Profiled with immunoSEQ multiplex PCR; TCRdb holds only in-frame clones, not every one. V and J calls and clone size come straight from that table; D and trimming were deduced from the DNA. Seen here are about 130,000 clones, about 80% observed once, and the top ten hold 10% to 13%. The sample taken for sequencing was peripheral blood. This receptor was obtained from a human donor in a cohort sampled during active COVID-19.

The CDR3: CASGAFEHTEAFF. The CDR3 DNA follows: TGTGCCAGCGGAGCATTTGAGCACACTGAAGCTTTCTTT. The chain carries TRBV6-5 and TRBJ1-1; D gene uncertain. The V and J ends lost 8 bases and 3 bases respectively, with 13 bases between them. The CDR3 extends over 13 amino acids. Germline CDR1 reads MNHEY; CDR2 reads SVGAGI.